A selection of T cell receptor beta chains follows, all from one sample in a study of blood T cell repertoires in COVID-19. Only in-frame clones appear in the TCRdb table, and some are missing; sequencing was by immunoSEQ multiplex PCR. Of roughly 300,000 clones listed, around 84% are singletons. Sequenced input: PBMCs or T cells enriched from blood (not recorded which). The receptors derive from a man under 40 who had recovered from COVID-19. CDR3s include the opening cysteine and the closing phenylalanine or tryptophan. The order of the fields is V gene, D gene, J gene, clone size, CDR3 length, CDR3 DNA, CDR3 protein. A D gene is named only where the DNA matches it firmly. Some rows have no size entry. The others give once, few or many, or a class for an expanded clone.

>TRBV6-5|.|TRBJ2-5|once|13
TGTGCCAGCAGTTCCTTACAGGGAGAGACCCAGTACTTC
CASSSLQGETQYF
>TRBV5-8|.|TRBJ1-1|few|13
TGTGCCACCAGCAGGGAGAAAAACACTGAAGCTTTCTTT
CATSREKNTEAFF
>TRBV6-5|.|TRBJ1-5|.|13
TGTGCCAGCAGGCCCCGGGGCAATCAGCCCCAGCATTTT
CASRPRGNQPQHF
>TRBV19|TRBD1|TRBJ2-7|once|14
TGTGCCAGTAGTGCCGGGACAGGGACCTACGAGCAGTACTTC
CASSAGTGTYEQYF
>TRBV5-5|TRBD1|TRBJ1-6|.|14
TGTGCCAGCAGCTTTGGACAGGGCGCTTCACCCCTCCACTTT
CASSFGQGASPLHF
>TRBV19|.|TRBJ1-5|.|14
TGTGCCAGTAGTATGGAGGACAGTGGCCAGCCCCAGCATTTT
CASSMEDSGQPQHF
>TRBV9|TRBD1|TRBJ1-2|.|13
TGTGCCAGCAGCGTAGGGACAGGGCATAGCTACACCTTC
CASSVGTGHSYTF
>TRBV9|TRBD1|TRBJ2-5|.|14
TGTGCCAGCAGCGCTCGCAGGGGGTCGGAGACCCAGTACTTC
CASSARRGSETQYF
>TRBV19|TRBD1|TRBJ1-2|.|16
TGTGCCAGTAGTACGACCGGGACAGGGGGACTCTATGGCTACACCTTC
CASSTTGTGGLYGYTF
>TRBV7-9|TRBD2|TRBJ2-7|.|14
TGTGCCAGCAGCGATGGACTAGCCCCCCGCGAGCAGTACTTC
CASSDGLAPREQYF
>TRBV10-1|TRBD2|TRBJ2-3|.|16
TGCGCCAGCAGCCCCTCTAGCGGGGGATGGGGAGATACGCAGTATTTT
CASSPSSGGWGDTQYF
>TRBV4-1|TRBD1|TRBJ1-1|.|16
TGCGCCAGCAGCCCTCCGACAGGGGTTTTGAACACTGAAGCTTTCTTT
CASSPPTGVLNTEAFF
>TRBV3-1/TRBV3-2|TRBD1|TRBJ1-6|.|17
TGTGCCAGCAGCCATCCTAAGGGGGCAGGCGCAAATTCACCCCTCCACTTT
CASSHPKGAGANSPLHF
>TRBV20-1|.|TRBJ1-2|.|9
TGCAGCCAGTTGTATGGCTACACCTTC
CSQLYGYTF
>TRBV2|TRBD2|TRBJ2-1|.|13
TGTGCCAGCGGGACTAGCGGGACGGGTGAGCAGTTCTTC
CASGTSGTGEQFF
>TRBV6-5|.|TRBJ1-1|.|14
TGTGCCAGCAGCCTAACAGGGAAAAACACTGAAGCTTTCTTT
CASSLTGKNTEAFF
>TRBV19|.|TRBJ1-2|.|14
TGTGCCAGTAGCCAAGGTCGGGGGGTAGATGGCTACACCTTC
CASSQGRGVDGYTF
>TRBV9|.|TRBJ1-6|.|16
TGTGCCAGCAGCCTCCGGGCCGGAGGAAATAATTCACCCCTCCACTTT
CASSLRAGGNNSPLHF
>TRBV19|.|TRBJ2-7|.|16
TGTGCCAGTAGTATATACCCAGCTTCAGGGTCCAACGAGCAGTACTTC
CASSIYPASGSNEQYF
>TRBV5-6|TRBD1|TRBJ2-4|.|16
TGTGCCAGCAGCTTGAGACGAGGACAGGGAAGAAACATTCAGTACTTC
CASSLRRGQGRNIQYF
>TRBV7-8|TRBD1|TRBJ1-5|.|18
TGTGCCAGCAGCCGAGGACAGGGGAGTAGAATGGGCAATCAGCCCCAGCATTTT
CASSRGQGSRMGNQPQHF
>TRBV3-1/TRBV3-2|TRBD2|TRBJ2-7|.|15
TGTGCCAGCAGCCAAGCCGGGGAGGGCTCCTACGAGCAGTACTTC
CASSQAGEGSYEQYF
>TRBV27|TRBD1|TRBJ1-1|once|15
TGTGCCAGCAGTTCGGGACAGCTAATGAACACTGAAGCTTTCTTT
CASSSGQLMNTEAFF
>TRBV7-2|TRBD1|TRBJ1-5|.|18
TGTGCCAGCAGCTCCGGGACAGGGGCTGGCCTTAGCAATCAGCCCCAGCATTTT
CASSSGTGAGLSNQPQHF
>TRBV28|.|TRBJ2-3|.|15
TGTGCCAGCGTTACGGGGGGCGCTAGCACAGATACGCAGTATTTT
CASVTGGASTDTQYF
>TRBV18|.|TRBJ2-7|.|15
TGTGCCAGCTCACCCTCGGCTCGGGGGAACGACGAGCAGTACTTC
CASSPSARGNDEQYF
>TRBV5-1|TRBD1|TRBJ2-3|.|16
TGCGCCAGCAGCTTGGCGCACGGGACAGGCACAGATACGCAGTATTTT
CASSLAHGTGTDTQYF